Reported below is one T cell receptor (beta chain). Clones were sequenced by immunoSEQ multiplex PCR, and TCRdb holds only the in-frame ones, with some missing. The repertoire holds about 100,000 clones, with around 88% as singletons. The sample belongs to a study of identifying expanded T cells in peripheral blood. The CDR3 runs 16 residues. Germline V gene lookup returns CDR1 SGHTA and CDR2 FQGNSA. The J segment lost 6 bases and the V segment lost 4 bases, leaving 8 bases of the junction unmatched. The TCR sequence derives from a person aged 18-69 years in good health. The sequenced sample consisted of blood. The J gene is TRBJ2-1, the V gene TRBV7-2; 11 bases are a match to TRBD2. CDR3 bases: TGTGCCAGCAGCTCCCTGCCGGGACTAGCGGTCAATGAGCAGTTCTTC. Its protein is CASSSLPGLAVNEQFF.